The rows below give T cell receptor beta chains drawn from one sample of a study of cytomegalovirus exposure and HLA in healthy donors. Assay: immunoSEQ multiplex PCR; the TCRdb copy retains only in-frame clones and omits some. Of 100,000 or so clones listed, 79% are singletons. Sequencing was performed on PBMCs. These receptors were collected from a woman in her forties in good health and CMV-seronegative. CDR3s include the opening cysteine and the closing phenylalanine or tryptophan. The D gene is left open where the match is weak. The listing skips clone size in some rows; elsewhere it reads once, few, many or a size class.

d_call: TRBD2; clone_size: -; j_call: TRBJ2-1; v_call: TRBV7-2; cdr3_aa: CASSLSGGGYNEQFF; cdr3_nt: TGTGCCAGCAGCTTATCTGGGGGAGGGTACAATGAGCAGTTCTTC
d_call: TRBD1; clone_size: once; j_call: TRBJ2-1; v_call: TRBV28; cdr3_aa: CASSFSDRGNEQFF; cdr3_nt: TGTGCCAGCAGTTTCTCAGACAGGGGAAATGAGCAGTTCTTC
d_call: TRBD2; clone_size: -; j_call: TRBJ2-1; v_call: TRBV28; cdr3_aa: CASSFRLAGGFNEQFF; cdr3_nt: TGTGCCAGCAGTTTTCGACTAGCGGGAGGTTTCAATGAGCAGTTCTTC
d_call: -; clone_size: -; j_call: TRBJ1-6; v_call: TRBV5-1; cdr3_aa: CASTPSGAYNSPLHF; cdr3_nt: TGCGCCAGCACCCCTTCGGGGGCCTATAATTCACCCCTCCACTTT
d_call: TRBD1; clone_size: -; j_call: TRBJ1-6; v_call: TRBV5-6; cdr3_aa: CASSLIPGQGTALHF; cdr3_nt: TGTGCCAGCAGCTTGATACCGGGACAGGGAACGGCCCTCCACTTT
d_call: TRBD1; clone_size: once; j_call: TRBJ1-5; v_call: TRBV11-2; cdr3_aa: CASSFGQGEAASQPQHF; cdr3_nt: TGTGCCAGCAGCTTTGGACAGGGAGAAGCGGCGAGTCAGCCCCAGCATTTT
d_call: TRBD2; clone_size: -; j_call: TRBJ2-3; v_call: TRBV27; cdr3_aa: CASSLYGAGGSTDTQYF; cdr3_nt: TGTGCCAGCAGTTTATACGGAGCGGGGGGTAGCACAGATACGCAGTATTTT
d_call: TRBD1; clone_size: -; j_call: TRBJ2-7; v_call: TRBV6-4; cdr3_aa: CASSDLDRGGSYEQYF; cdr3_nt: TGTGCCAGCAGTGACCTTGACAGGGGAGGCTCCTACGAGCAGTACTTC
d_call: TRBD2; clone_size: -; j_call: TRBJ2-3; v_call: TRBV10-3; cdr3_aa: CAISEKGLAGGADTQYF; cdr3_nt: TGTGCCATCAGTGAAAAGGGACTAGCGGGAGGGGCAGATACGCAGTATTTT
d_call: TRBD1; clone_size: -; j_call: TRBJ2-3; v_call: TRBV27; cdr3_aa: CASITRGEGTGGDTQYF; cdr3_nt: TGTGCCAGCATTACTCGAGGGGAGGGGACAGGGGGGGATACGCAGTATTTT
d_call: TRBD1; clone_size: -; j_call: TRBJ2-3; v_call: TRBV4-3; cdr3_aa: CASSPGQGANTQYF; cdr3_nt: TGCGCCAGCAGCCCCGGACAGGGGGCGAATACGCAGTATTTT
d_call: TRBD1; clone_size: -; j_call: TRBJ2-1; v_call: TRBV29-1; cdr3_aa: CSVGDRGYNEQFF; cdr3_nt: TGCAGCGTGGGGGACAGGGGATACAATGAGCAGTTCTTC
d_call: TRBD2; clone_size: -; j_call: TRBJ2-1; v_call: TRBV11-2; cdr3_aa: CASSLDVASGGERKFF; cdr3_nt: TGTGCCAGCAGTTTAGATGTGGCTAGCGGGGGGGAAAGGAAGTTCTTC
d_call: TRBD2; clone_size: -; j_call: TRBJ2-1; v_call: TRBV28; cdr3_aa: CASSSPGAGGTNEQFF; cdr3_nt: TGTGCCAGCAGTTCCCCCGGAGCGGGAGGCACCAATGAGCAGTTCTTC
d_call: -; clone_size: -; j_call: TRBJ2-7; v_call: TRBV9; cdr3_aa: CASSHSPAGATYEQYF; cdr3_nt: TGTGCCAGCAGCCACTCCCCGGCAGGGGCTACCTACGAGCAGTACTTC
d_call: TRBD2; clone_size: -; j_call: TRBJ2-5; v_call: TRBV7-9; cdr3_aa: CASSLGTRLGETQYF; cdr3_nt: TGTGCCAGCAGCTTGGGGACTAGACTGGGGGAGACCCAGTACTTC
d_call: -; clone_size: -; j_call: TRBJ1-1; v_call: TRBV5-5; cdr3_aa: CASSYPLGGSSNTEAFF; cdr3_nt: TGTGCCAGCAGCTACCCCCTAGGAGGGTCCTCGAACACTGAAGCTTTCTTT
d_call: -; clone_size: -; j_call: TRBJ1-4; v_call: TRBV28; cdr3_aa: CASSLGGGYEKLFF; cdr3_nt: TGTGCCAGCAGTTTGGGCGGAGGGTATGAAAAACTGTTTTTT
d_call: TRBD1; clone_size: -; j_call: TRBJ1-2; v_call: TRBV7-9; cdr3_aa: CASSLGDRGLEGYTF; cdr3_nt: TGTGCCAGCAGCCTTGGGGACAGGGGGCTGGAAGGCTACACCTTC
d_call: TRBD1; clone_size: -; j_call: TRBJ1-3; v_call: TRBV2; cdr3_aa: CASRPNRGFTNTIYF; cdr3_nt: TGTGCCAGTCGACCGAACAGGGGTTTTACGAACACCATATATTTT
d_call: -; clone_size: -; j_call: TRBJ1-2; v_call: TRBV5-1; cdr3_aa: CASSLVQVAGGYTF; cdr3_nt: TGCGCCAGCAGCTTGGTCCAGGTTGCAGGAGGCTACACCTTC
d_call: TRBD1; clone_size: few; j_call: TRBJ1-2; v_call: TRBV5-1; cdr3_aa: CASSEDRGYGYTF; cdr3_nt: TGCGCCAGCAGCGAAGACAGGGGCTATGGCTACACCTTC
d_call: TRBD2; clone_size: -; j_call: TRBJ2-7; v_call: TRBV5-1; cdr3_aa: CASSHSGRGAYEQYF; cdr3_nt: TGCGCCAGCAGCCATAGCGGGAGAGGCGCCTACGAGCAGTACTTC
d_call: TRBD1; clone_size: -; j_call: TRBJ1-2; v_call: TRBV19; cdr3_aa: CASSTSSGGSPYRYTF; cdr3_nt: TGTGCCAGTAGTACTTCGTCAGGGGGCTCCCCGTATCGCTACACCTTC
d_call: TRBD1; clone_size: -; j_call: TRBJ2-5; v_call: TRBV6-6; cdr3_aa: CASSLGTGGGETQYF; cdr3_nt: TGTGCCAGCAGTTTGGGGACAGGGGGAGGGGAGACCCAGTACTTC
d_call: -; clone_size: -; j_call: TRBJ1-2; v_call: TRBV19; cdr3_aa: CASSIRGFRRENYGYTF; cdr3_nt: TGTGCCAGTAGTATCAGAGGGTTCCGTAGAGAGAACTATGGCTACACCTTC
d_call: -; clone_size: -; j_call: TRBJ2-5; v_call: TRBV18; cdr3_aa: CASSPTRYQETQYF; cdr3_nt: TGTGCCAGCTCACCTACCCGGTACCAAGAGACCCAGTACTTC
d_call: -; clone_size: -; j_call: TRBJ1-3; v_call: TRBV28; cdr3_aa: CASSLLGTPTAGNTIYF; cdr3_nt: TGTGCCAGCAGTCTACTCGGGACTCCAACGGCTGGAAACACCATATATTTT
d_call: -; clone_size: -; j_call: TRBJ2-5; v_call: TRBV7-2; cdr3_aa: CASSLGTLGKTQYF; cdr3_nt: TGTGCCAGCAGCTTAGGGACTCTTGGAAAGACCCAGTACTTC
d_call: -; clone_size: -; j_call: TRBJ2-2; v_call: TRBV5-4; cdr3_aa: CASSSDRPTGELFF; cdr3_nt: TGTGCCAGCAGCTCCGACAGGCCCACCGGGGAGCTGTTTTTT
d_call: -; clone_size: -; j_call: TRBJ2-7; v_call: TRBV27; cdr3_aa: CASRQIRDKFHEQYF; cdr3_nt: TGTGCCAGCAGACAGATCCGGGACAAATTCCACGAGCAGTACTTC
d_call: TRBD2; clone_size: -; j_call: TRBJ2-4; v_call: TRBV4-1; cdr3_aa: CASSREWETSANPMADIQYF; cdr3_nt: TGCGCCAGCAGCCGGGAATGGGAGACTAGCGCCAACCCAATGGCGGACATTCAGTACTTC
d_call: TRBD2; clone_size: -; j_call: TRBJ2-3; v_call: TRBV12-5; cdr3_aa: CASGRLAGGADTQYF; cdr3_nt: TGTGCTAGTGGTCGACTAGCGGGAGGGGCAGATACGCAGTATTTT
d_call: TRBD1; clone_size: -; j_call: TRBJ2-7; v_call: TRBV7-9; cdr3_aa: CASLTGGEQYF; cdr3_nt: TGTGCCAGCCTCACAGGGGGCGAGCAGTACTTC
d_call: TRBD2; clone_size: -; j_call: TRBJ2-1; v_call: TRBV6-5; cdr3_aa: CASSLTSGDFNEQFF; cdr3_nt: TGTGCCAGCAGTCTTACTAGCGGGGATTTCAATGAGCAGTTCTTC
d_call: -; clone_size: -; j_call: TRBJ2-1; v_call: TRBV18; cdr3_aa: CASSPATSSWANNEQFF; cdr3_nt: TGTGCCAGCTCACCAGCAACTAGTTCTTGGGCGAACAATGAGCAGTTCTTC
d_call: -; clone_size: -; j_call: TRBJ1-5; v_call: TRBV4-3; cdr3_aa: CASSQDAGRNQPQHF; cdr3_nt: TGCGCCAGCAGCCAAGATGCAGGGCGGAATCAGCCCCAGCATTTT
d_call: TRBD1; clone_size: -; j_call: TRBJ2-2; v_call: TRBV18; cdr3_aa: CASSPNTGDNTGELFF; cdr3_nt: TGTGCCAGCTCACCAAATACAGGGGATAACACCGGGGAGCTGTTTTTT
d_call: -; clone_size: -; j_call: TRBJ1-2; v_call: TRBV6-1; cdr3_aa: CASSEGAVFGGYTF; cdr3_nt: TGTGCCAGCAGTGAAGGGGCAGTTTTCGGCGGCTACACCTTC
d_call: -; clone_size: once; j_call: TRBJ2-3; v_call: TRBV6-1; cdr3_aa: CASSTDMAQYF; cdr3_nt: TGTGCCAGCAGTACGGACATGGCGCAGTATTTT
d_call: -; clone_size: -; j_call: TRBJ2-2; v_call: TRBV6-7; cdr3_aa: CASSYGAVGELFF; cdr3_nt: TGTGCCAGCAGTTACGGAGCGGTCGGGGAGCTGTTTTTT
d_call: TRBD1; clone_size: -; j_call: TRBJ2-1; v_call: TRBV11-3; cdr3_aa: CASSLDQAGGARGEQFF; cdr3_nt: TGTGCCAGCAGCTTAGATCAGGCAGGGGGCGCGAGGGGTGAGCAGTTCTTC
d_call: TRBD2; clone_size: -; j_call: TRBJ2-2; v_call: TRBV2; cdr3_aa: CASSRGLAGTGELFF; cdr3_nt: TGTGCCAGCAGCCGGGGACTAGCGGGCACCGGGGAGCTGTTTTTT
d_call: -; clone_size: -; j_call: TRBJ2-7; v_call: TRBV19; cdr3_aa: CASSIAGKQYF; cdr3_nt: TGTGCCAGTAGTATAGCAGGGAAGCAGTACTTC
d_call: TRBD2; clone_size: -; j_call: TRBJ2-3; v_call: TRBV2; cdr3_aa: CASTSGAPPDTQYF; cdr3_nt: TGTGCCAGCACTAGCGGGGCCCCCCCAGATACGCAGTATTTT
d_call: -; clone_size: -; j_call: TRBJ1-1; v_call: TRBV15; cdr3_aa: CATSKDRNTEAFF; cdr3_nt: TGTGCCACCAGCAAGGACAGGAACACTGAAGCTTTCTTT
d_call: -; clone_size: -; j_call: TRBJ2-7; v_call: TRBV7-9; cdr3_aa: CATTRGSGGSYEQYF; cdr3_nt: TGTGCCACGACGAGGGGTAGCGGAGGCTCCTACGAGCAGTACTTC
d_call: -; clone_size: -; j_call: TRBJ1-1; v_call: TRBV30; cdr3_aa: CAWSSDPRGATEAFF; cdr3_nt: TGTGCCTGGAGTTCCGACCCGCGGGGGGCGACTGAAGCTTTCTTT
d_call: -; clone_size: -; j_call: TRBJ1-2; v_call: TRBV10-2; cdr3_aa: CASSHPGDHGYTF; cdr3_nt: TGCGCCAGCAGCCACCCAGGGGACCATGGCTACACCTTC
d_call: -; clone_size: few; j_call: TRBJ1-1; v_call: TRBV6-6; cdr3_aa: CASSYGGILNTEAFF; cdr3_nt: TGTGCCAGCAGTTACGGCGGGATATTGAACACTGAAGCTTTCTTT
d_call: -; clone_size: once; j_call: TRBJ2-5; v_call: TRBV7-2; cdr3_aa: CASSLDRDSRTQYF; cdr3_nt: TGTGCCAGCAGCTTAGACCGGGACTCCAGGACCCAGTACTTC
d_call: TRBD1; clone_size: once; j_call: TRBJ1-2; v_call: TRBV28; cdr3_aa: CASSTDRDGYTF; cdr3_nt: TGTGCCAGCAGCACCGACAGGGATGGCTACACCTTC
d_call: -; clone_size: few; j_call: TRBJ2-3; v_call: TRBV29-1; cdr3_aa: CSVRIGEVDTQYF; cdr3_nt: TGCAGCGTCCGAATCGGGGAGGTAGATACGCAGTATTTT
d_call: TRBD1; clone_size: -; j_call: TRBJ2-2; v_call: TRBV28; cdr3_aa: CASSLSVGTVLTGELFF; cdr3_nt: TGTGCCAGCAGTTTATCTGTCGGGACAGTGCTCACCGGGGAGCTGTTTTTT